These T cell receptor beta chains were read from a single sample in a study of blood T cell repertoires in COVID-19. Here immunoSEQ multiplex PCR was the method, and the copy in TCRdb shows in-frame clones only, minus some. The sample contains about 35,000 clones, more than 80% of which appear only once. What was sequenced was peripheral blood. These receptors all stem from a man aged 55 to 70 with active or convalescent COVID-19. The CDR3 runs from the conserved cysteine through the conserved F or W. The order of the fields is J gene, V gene, CDR3 protein.

>TRBJ1-2|TRBV6-5
CASSYGTGAYYGYTF
>TRBJ1-5|TRBV6-5
CAHGSNQPQHF
>TRBJ1-2|TRBV2
CASSPSEYGYTF
>TRBJ2-3|TRBV5-4
CASGQIGGGAHTQYF
>TRBJ1-2|TRBV4-1
CASSQEDRGYGYTF
>TRBJ1-2|TRBV27
CASSLRQGRSYGYTF
>TRBJ1-6|TRBV28
CASSLYGDSNSPLHF
>TRBJ1-1|TRBV5-1
CASSLNGGTEAFF
>TRBJ1-3|TRBV14
CASSQSEPSGNTIYF
>TRBJ1-2|TRBV5-1
CASRNGRDTNYGYTF
>TRBJ2-5|TRBV15
CATSPHGVQERTQYF
>TRBJ1-1|TRBV19
CASSIGTTGVSNTEAFF
>TRBJ2-5|TRBV5-1
CASSTGDQETQYF
>TRBJ1-6|TRBV28
CASSPLDREGSPLHF
>TRBJ2-1|TRBV7-2
CASSLEGSGRGSDYNEQFF
>TRBJ2-1|TRBV2
CASSWTSGGSEASEQFF
>TRBJ1-4|TRBV11-3
CASSPGGGPTNEKLFF
>TRBJ2-5|TRBV7-6
CASSRLALQETQYF
>TRBJ1-5|TRBV2
CASSVQGASQPQHF
>TRBJ1-2|TRBV18
CASSPGTYYGYTF
>TRBJ2-3|TRBV29-1
CSVLAPSTDTQYF
>TRBJ1-6|TRBV29-1
CSVSLQGSNSPLHF
>TRBJ1-6|TRBV7-9
CASSLSTGYNSPLHF